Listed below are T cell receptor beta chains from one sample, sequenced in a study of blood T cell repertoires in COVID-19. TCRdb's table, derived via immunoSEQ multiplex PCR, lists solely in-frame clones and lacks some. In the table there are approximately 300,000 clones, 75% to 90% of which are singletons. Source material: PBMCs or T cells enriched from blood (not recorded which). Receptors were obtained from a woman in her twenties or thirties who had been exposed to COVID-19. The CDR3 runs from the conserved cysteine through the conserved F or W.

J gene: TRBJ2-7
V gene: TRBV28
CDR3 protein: CASSFRAGGRYEQYF

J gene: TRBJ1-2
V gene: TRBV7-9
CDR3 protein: CASTSPGGHGYTF

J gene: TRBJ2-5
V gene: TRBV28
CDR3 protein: CASSFRSQETQYF

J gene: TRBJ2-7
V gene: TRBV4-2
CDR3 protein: CASSQDQGKYEQYF

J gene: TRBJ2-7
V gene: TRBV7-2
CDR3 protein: CASSLSTGYEQYF

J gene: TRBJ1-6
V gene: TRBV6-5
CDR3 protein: CASYSGPSGSPLHF

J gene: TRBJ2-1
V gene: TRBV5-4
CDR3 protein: CASSLEASGSLNNEQFF

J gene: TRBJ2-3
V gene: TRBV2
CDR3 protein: CASSGGLLAPSTDTQYF

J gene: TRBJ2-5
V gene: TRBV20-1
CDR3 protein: CSASSPGRGGETQYF

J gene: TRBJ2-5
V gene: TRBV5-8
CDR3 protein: CASSLGSRGQETQYF

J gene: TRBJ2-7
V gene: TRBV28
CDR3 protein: CASWGGGSWLEQYF

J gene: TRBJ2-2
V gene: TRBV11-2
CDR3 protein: CASSPTLTDSTNTGELFF

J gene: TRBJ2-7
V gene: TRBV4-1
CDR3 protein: CASSQVIPLASPRYEQYF

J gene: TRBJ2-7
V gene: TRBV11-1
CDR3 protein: CASSPDTSGGTYEQYF